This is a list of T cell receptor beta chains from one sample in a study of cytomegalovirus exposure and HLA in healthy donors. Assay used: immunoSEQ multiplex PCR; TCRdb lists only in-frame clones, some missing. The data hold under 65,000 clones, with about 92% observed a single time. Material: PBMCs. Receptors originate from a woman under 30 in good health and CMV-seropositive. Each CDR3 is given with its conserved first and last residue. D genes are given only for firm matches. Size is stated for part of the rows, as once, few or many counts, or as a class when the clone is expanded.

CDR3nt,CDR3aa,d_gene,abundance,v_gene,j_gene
TGTGCCAGCAGCGGGACAGGTAATAGCAATCAGCCCCAGCATTTT,CASSGTGNSNQPQHF,TRBD1,-,TRBV9,TRBJ1-5
TGTGCCAGCAGTGGCCGGGACAGAGAGTACTTC,CASSGRDREYF,TRBD1,-,TRBV6-1,TRBJ2-5
TGTGCCAGCAGCCCCCGGGGAGTCCTAGCCAAAAACATTCAGTACTTC,CASSPRGVLAKNIQYF,-,few,TRBV5-5,TRBJ2-4
TGTGCCAGCAGCTTAGGTGACTCCAGCTCCTACGAGCAGTACTTC,CASSLGDSSSYEQYF,-,few,TRBV7-9,TRBJ2-7
TGTGCCAGCAGCTATGGACGGGAGGAGTATGGCTACACCTTC,CASSYGREEYGYTF,-,-,TRBV7-3,TRBJ1-2
TGTGCCAGCAGCTCCCGAATACGGGGGAACACTGAAGCTTTCTTT,CASSSRIRGNTEAFF,-,-,TRBV5-8,TRBJ1-1
TGCGCCAGCAGCACGACAGGGAGCACTGAAGCTTTCTTT,CASSTTGSTEAFF,TRBD1,-,TRBV5-1,TRBJ1-1
TGCGCCAGCAGCCAAGCTGAGCGGGGGGAGACCCAGTACTTC,CASSQAERGETQYF,TRBD2,-,TRBV4-1,TRBJ2-5
TGCGCCAGCAGCCAAGAAAGGGACAGCCAGCTAGTCAGAGCTTTCTTT,CASSQERDSQLVRAFF,TRBD1,-,TRBV4-1,TRBJ1-1
TGTGCCAGCAGCCGGGCCGGGACAGGGGTTTCCTACGAGCAGTACTTC,CASSRAGTGVSYEQYF,TRBD1,few,TRBV5-6,TRBJ2-7
TGTGCCAGCAGCTTAGAAGGAACAGCCAATGAGCAGTTCTTC,CASSLEGTANEQFF,-,once,TRBV11-3,TRBJ2-1
TGTGCCAGTTGGGACACTCCCACAGATACGCAGTATTTT,CASWDTPTDTQYF,-,-,TRBV5-6,TRBJ2-3
TGTGCCAGCAGCTTGCTGGGACAGGGGTCAAGCCAGGAGCAGTTCTTC,CASSLLGQGSSQEQFF,TRBD1,once,TRBV5-6,TRBJ2-1
TGTGCCTGCAGAGGACTTGCGGTGCCCCTCCACTTT,CACRGLAVPLHF,-,few,TRBV30,TRBJ1-6
TGTGCCAGCAGCAGCAGGGATCCCTCCTACAATGAGCAGTTCTTC,CASSSRDPSYNEQFF,-,once,TRBV5-4,TRBJ2-1
TGCGCCAGCAGCCAAGATAGGGCCCGGGGGACTCTCAATCAGCCCCAGCATTTT,CASSQDRARGTLNQPQHF,-,-,TRBV4-1,TRBJ1-5
TGCGCCAGCAGCTTGGTAGGCGCGGGGATTTCCTACAATGAGCAGTTCTTC,CASSLVGAGISYNEQFF,-,-,TRBV5-1,TRBJ2-1
TGTGCCAGCAGTCCACTCCCCGGGACTAGCGGGGGGGCCCCTAGCCACGAGCAGTACTTC,CASSPLPGTSGGAPSHEQYF,TRBD2,-,TRBV27,TRBJ2-7
TGTGCCAGCAGCCAAGCCGGGACTAGCGGGGTTTCCCAGTACTTC,CASSQAGTSGVSQYF,TRBD2,-,TRBV7-2,TRBJ2-5
TGTGCCAGCAGCTTAGCGGACAGGGGAAGTTCACCCCTCCACTTT,CASSLADRGSSPLHF,TRBD1,-,TRBV7-8,TRBJ1-6
TGTGCCAGCAGTCTGGTGGGGGGGACAGATACGCAGTATTTT,CASSLVGGTDTQYF,TRBD2,once,TRBV2,TRBJ2-3
TGTGCCAGCAGTGTACTTAGACCAGGGTCGAGTCGCACAGATACGCAGTATTTT,CASSVLRPGSSRTDTQYF,-,-,TRBV6-1,TRBJ2-3
TGCGCCAGCAGCTCAGGGGGATATGAAAAACTGTTTTTT,CASSSGGYEKLFF,TRBD1,-,TRBV5-1,TRBJ1-4
TGTGCCAGCAGCAACGGGGGGTCCTCTGGAAACACCATATATTTT,CASSNGGSSGNTIYF,-,-,TRBV6-6,TRBJ1-3
TGCGCCAGCAGCTTGGATGCTAGCGGGGGTTCCTACGAGCAGTACTTC,CASSLDASGGSYEQYF,TRBD2,once,TRBV5-1,TRBJ2-7
TGTGCCAGCAGCTTGAGGGCCCCGCCCGGGGAGTCGGAGACCCAGTACTTC,CASSLRAPPGESETQYF,-,-,TRBV7-9,TRBJ2-5
TGTGCCACCAGCATCACGGGACAGGGAAAGGAAAAACTGTTTTTT,CATSITGQGKEKLFF,TRBD1,-,TRBV15,TRBJ1-4
TGTGCCAGCAGTGAACAGGGGGTAAGGCCCCAGCATTTT,CASSEQGVRPQHF,TRBD1,-,TRBV6-1,TRBJ1-5
TGTGCCAGCACCGGGACAGGGAATAACTATGGCTACACCTTC,CASTGTGNNYGYTF,TRBD1,-,TRBV9,TRBJ1-2
TGTGCCAGCAGCCTCGGACAGGGAGTGGTATCGGGCTACACCTTC,CASSLGQGVVSGYTF,TRBD1,few,TRBV7-9,TRBJ1-2
TGCGCCAGCAGTGGGGACAGGGTCGAGCAGTACTTC,CASSGDRVEQYF,TRBD1,-,TRBV10-1,TRBJ2-7
TGTGCCAGCAGTAGAACAGGGTGGGGAGCTTTCTTT,CASSRTGWGAFF,-,-,TRBV6-5,TRBJ1-1
TGTGCCATCAGTGCCGAGACAGGGGACAATTCACCCCTCCACTTT,CAISAETGDNSPLHF,TRBD1,-,TRBV10-3,TRBJ1-6
TGTGCCAGCAGCTCCGGGACAGGGACATACTATGGCTACACCTTC,CASSSGTGTYYGYTF,TRBD1,-,TRBV5-4,TRBJ1-2
TGTGCCAGCAGCCAATCGAACTACCGCACAGATACGCAGTATTTT,CASSQSNYRTDTQYF,-,-,TRBV4-2,TRBJ2-3
TGCGCCAGCAGCCACTTAGCAGCAACTAATGAAAAACTGTTTTTT,CASSHLAATNEKLFF,-,-,TRBV4-1,TRBJ1-4
TGCGCCAGCAGCTTACGCGGAGCGACAGGGCTACGATCCTATGGCTACACCTTC,CASSLRGATGLRSYGYTF,TRBD1,-,TRBV5-1,TRBJ1-2
TGCGCCAGCAGCCAGGAGTCAGGGGGGCGTCAAGGCTACACCTTC,CASSQESGGRQGYTF,TRBD1,-,TRBV4-3,TRBJ1-2
TGCGCCAGCAGCTTGCCACAGGGGCGCTACTCTGGGGCCAACGTCCTGACTTTC,CASSLPQGRYSGANVLTF,TRBD1,-,TRBV5-1,TRBJ2-6
TGTGCCAGCACCACAGAGAACACCGGGGAGCTGTTTTTT,CASTTENTGELFF,-,-,TRBV9,TRBJ2-2
TGTGCCAGCAGCGTACGGTCGGGGGCAGATACGCAGTATTTT,CASSVRSGADTQYF,-,-,TRBV9,TRBJ2-3
TGTGCCAGCAGCCAATCGGGCGGGGGGGCGGTCGAGGAGCTGTTTTTT,CASSQSGGGAVEELFF,TRBD2,few,TRBV4-2,TRBJ2-2
TGTGCCTGGAGTGAGGGGATCGGCAATCAGCCCCAGCATTTT,CAWSEGIGNQPQHF,-,-,TRBV30,TRBJ1-5